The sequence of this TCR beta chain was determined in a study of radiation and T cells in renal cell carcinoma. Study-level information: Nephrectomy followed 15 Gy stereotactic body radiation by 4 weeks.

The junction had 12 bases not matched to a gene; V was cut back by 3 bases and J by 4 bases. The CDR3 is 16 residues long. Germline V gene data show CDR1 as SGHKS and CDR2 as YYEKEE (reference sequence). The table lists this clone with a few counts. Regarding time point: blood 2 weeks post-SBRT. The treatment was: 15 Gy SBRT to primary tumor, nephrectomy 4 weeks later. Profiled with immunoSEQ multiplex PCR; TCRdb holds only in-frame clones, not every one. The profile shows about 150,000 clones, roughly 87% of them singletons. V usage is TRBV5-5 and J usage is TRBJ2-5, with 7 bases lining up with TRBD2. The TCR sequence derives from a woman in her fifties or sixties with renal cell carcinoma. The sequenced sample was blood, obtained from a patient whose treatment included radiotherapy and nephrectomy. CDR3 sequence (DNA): TGTGCCAGCAGCTGGCCCCTCGGGCCGGGGGGAGAGACCCAGTACTTC. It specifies CASSWPLGPGGETQYF. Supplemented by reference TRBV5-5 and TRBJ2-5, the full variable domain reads DAGVTQSPTHLIKTRGQQVTLRCSPISGHKSVSWYQQVLGQGPQFIFQYYEKEERGRGNFPDRFSARQFPNYSSELNVNALLLGDSALYLCASSWPLGPGGETQYFGPGTRLLVL.